This record covers a single T cell receptor beta chain. This clone's antigen is unknown. No base quality information exists; no much larger clone differs at one position. This sample is part of a study of T cells after posttransplantation cyclophosphamide (dated by TCRdb to the mid-2010s). For context, the study as a whole: T cell repertoire reconstitution was tracked by TRB sequencing after myeloablative bone marrow transplantation in which posttransplantation cyclophosphamide was used as GVHD prophylaxis. Antigen receptor sequencing covered samples from 30 to 40 PTCy-treated patients and fewer than 20 of their related bone marrow donors. Blood from every one of the roughly 30 PTCy patients who had 1-year posttransplant specimens underwent TRB sequencing. TRB sequencing was also done on up to 3 additional blood samples from 2 to 5.2 years after transplant in 3 patients, and on pretransplant blood from 4 patients. Because TRA and TRB clonality correlated tightly in under ten samples, the subsequent TCR analyses were limited to TRB only. Public TRB sequences were compared against a database of over 3,500 sequences linked to responses to pathogens, tumor antigens, self-antigens and alloantigens. Study-wide findings and limitations: The TRB repertoires of T cells infiltrating skin or GI tract showed only limited overlap with the TRB repertoires of T cells in blood. Across 35 to 55 patients, TRB clonality was highly associated with recipient CMV seropositivity and CMV reactivation, and diversity in PTCy patients was similar to diversity in CNI/methotrexate controls. At 1-2 months, donor-recipient similarity was low but rose over the first year, and the later blood repertoires were often dominated by donor CD8+ memory clones.

Genomic DNA was used for TRB sequencing, which was performed with the immunoSEQ assay at survey resolution or with the hsTCRB kit. The paper's data handling went like this. The immunoSEQ software was used for initial read processing, and the LymphoSeq R package was used for repertoire analyses. For each TRB dataset, clonality was calculated as 1 minus normalized Shannon entropy, and the Gini coefficient was computed as well. Phenotypes of unsorted samples were inferred by mapping TRB sequences from sorted subsets of the recipient or donor onto unsorted samples of the same recipient. The table comes from immuneACCESS by way of TCRdb, which keeps in-frame sequences with V and J called. Part of the clones is missing from these tables; in studies checked, under half for an unresolved V gene and the rest for unknown reasons. D and trimming come from the DNA, and the V and J calls and clone size come from that table. The sample features about 37,000 clones, and none is a singleton. The ten biggest clones cover 5.9% of the sample.

On the day of marrow donation, related bone marrow donors gave peripheral blood samples. Peripheral blood and bone marrow mononuclear cells were isolated by Ficoll-Hypaque density centrifugation and cryopreserved. Via the germline V gene, CDR1 is LGHNA and CDR2 YNFKEQ. Counted from cysteine to phenylalanine, this CDR3 has 18 amino acids. The DNA shown is the 54-base CDR3, in frame from base 1. Trimming leaves V shorter by 2 bases and J shorter by 6 bases, with the junction holding 14 bases beyond the gene matches. This chain joins TRBV4-2 to TRBJ2-3; TRBD2 fits 10 bases in the junction. What was sequenced was PBMCs. The clonotype comes from a man younger than 45 in good health and a related stem cell transplant donor. The DNA sequence is as follows: TGTGCCAGCAGCCAACGGGGGCTAGCGGGGGCCCAGGGGGATACGCAGTATTTT. This translates into CASSQRGLAGAQGDTQYF.